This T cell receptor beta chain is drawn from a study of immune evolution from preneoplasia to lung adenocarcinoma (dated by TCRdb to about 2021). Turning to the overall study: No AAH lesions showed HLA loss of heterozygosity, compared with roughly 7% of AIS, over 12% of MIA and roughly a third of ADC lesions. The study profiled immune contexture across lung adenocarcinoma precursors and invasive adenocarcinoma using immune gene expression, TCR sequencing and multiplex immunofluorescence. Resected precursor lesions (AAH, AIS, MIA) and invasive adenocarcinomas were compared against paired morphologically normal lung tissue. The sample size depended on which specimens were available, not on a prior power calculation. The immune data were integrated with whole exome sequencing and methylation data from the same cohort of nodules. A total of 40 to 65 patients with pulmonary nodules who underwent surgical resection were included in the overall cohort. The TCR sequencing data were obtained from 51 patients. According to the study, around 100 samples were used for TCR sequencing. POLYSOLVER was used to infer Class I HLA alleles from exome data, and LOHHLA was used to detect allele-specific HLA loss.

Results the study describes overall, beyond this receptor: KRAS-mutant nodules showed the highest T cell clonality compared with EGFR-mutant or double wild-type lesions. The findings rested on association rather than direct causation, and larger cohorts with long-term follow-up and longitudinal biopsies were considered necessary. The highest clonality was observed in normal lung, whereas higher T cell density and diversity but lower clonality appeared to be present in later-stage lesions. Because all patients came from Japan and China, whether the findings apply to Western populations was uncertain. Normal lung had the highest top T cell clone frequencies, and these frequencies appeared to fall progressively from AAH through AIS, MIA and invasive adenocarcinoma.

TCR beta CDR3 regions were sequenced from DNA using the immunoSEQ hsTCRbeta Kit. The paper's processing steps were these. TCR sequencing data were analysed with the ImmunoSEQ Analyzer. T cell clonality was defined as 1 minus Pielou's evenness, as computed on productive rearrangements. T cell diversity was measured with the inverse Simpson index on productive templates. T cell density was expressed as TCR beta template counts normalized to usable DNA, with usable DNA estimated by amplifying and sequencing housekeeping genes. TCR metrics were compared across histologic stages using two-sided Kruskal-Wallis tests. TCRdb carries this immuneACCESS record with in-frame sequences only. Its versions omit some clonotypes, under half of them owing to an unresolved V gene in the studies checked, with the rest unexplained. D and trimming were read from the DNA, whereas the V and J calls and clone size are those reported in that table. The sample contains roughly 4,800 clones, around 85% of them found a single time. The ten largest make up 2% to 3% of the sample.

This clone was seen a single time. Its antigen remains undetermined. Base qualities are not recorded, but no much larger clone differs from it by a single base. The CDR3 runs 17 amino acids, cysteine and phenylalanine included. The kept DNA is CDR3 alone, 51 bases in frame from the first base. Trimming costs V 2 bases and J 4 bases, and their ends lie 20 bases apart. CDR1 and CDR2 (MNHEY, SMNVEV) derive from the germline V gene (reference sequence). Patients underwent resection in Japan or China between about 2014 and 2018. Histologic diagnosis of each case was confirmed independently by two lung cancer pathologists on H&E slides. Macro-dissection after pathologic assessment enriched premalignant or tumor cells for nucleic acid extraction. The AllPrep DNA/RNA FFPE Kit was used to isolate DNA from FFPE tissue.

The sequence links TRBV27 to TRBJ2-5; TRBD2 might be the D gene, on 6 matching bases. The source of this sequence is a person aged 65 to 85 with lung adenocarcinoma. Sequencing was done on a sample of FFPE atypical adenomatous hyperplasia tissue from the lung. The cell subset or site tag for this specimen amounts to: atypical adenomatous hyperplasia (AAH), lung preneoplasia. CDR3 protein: CASSLQPPGRRGETQYF. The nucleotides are TGTGCCAGCAGTTTACAACCACCCGGCAGGAGGGGAGAGACCCAGTACTTC.